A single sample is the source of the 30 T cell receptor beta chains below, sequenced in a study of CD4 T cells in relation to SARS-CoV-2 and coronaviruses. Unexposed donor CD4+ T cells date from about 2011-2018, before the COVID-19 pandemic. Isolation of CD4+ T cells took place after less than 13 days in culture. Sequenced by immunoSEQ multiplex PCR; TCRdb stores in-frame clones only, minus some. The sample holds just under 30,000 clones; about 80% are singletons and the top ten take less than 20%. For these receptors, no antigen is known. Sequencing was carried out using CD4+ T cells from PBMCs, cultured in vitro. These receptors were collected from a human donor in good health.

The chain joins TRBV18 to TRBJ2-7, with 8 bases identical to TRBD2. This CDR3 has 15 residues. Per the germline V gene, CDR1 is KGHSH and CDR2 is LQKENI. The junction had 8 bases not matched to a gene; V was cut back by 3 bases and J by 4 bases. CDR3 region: CASSPSGTSGYEQYF. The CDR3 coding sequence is TGTGCCAGCTCACCTTCAGGGACTAGTGGGTACGAGCAGTACTTC. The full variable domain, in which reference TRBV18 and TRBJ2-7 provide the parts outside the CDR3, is NAGVMQNPRHLVRRRGQEARLRCSPMKGHSHVYWYRQLPEEGLKFMVYLQKENIIDESGMPKERFSAEFPKEGPSILRIQQVVRGDSAAYFCASSPSGTSGYEQYFGPGTRLTVT.

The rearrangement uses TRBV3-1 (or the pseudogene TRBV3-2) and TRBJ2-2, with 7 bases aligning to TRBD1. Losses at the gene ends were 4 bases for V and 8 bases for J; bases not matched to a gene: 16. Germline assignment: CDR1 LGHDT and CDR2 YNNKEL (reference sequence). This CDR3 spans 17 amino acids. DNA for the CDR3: TGTGCCAGCAGCCGAAGTGCCGGGACAGCCACACCGGGGGAGCTGTTTTTT. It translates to CASSRSAGTATPGELFF.

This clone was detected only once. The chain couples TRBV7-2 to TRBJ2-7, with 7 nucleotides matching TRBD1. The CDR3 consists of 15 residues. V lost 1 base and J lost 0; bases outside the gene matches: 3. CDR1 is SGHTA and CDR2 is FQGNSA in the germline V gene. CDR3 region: CASSLGQGSSYEQYF. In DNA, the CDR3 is TGTGCCAGCAGCTTAGGACAGGGAAGCTCCTACGAGCAGTACTTC.

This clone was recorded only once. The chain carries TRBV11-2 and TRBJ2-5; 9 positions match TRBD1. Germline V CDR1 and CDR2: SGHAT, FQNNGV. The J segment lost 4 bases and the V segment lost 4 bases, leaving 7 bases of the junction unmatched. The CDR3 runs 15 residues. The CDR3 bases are TGTGCCAGCAGCTCGGACAGGGGACCGCGAGAGACCCAGTACTTC. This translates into CASSSDRGPRETQYF.

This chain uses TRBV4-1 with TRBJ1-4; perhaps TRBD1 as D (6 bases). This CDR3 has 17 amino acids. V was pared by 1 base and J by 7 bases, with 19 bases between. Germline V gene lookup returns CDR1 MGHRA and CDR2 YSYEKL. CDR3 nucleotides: TGCGCCAGCAGCCAAGTGCCCGGGACATCGCGATTTGAAAAACTGTTTTTT. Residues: CASSQVPGTSRFEKLFF.

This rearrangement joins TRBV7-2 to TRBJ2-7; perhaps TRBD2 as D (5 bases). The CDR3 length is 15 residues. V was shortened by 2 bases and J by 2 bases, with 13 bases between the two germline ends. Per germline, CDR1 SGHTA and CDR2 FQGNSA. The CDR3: CASSLMAEGTYEQYF. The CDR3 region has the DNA TGTGCCAGCAGCTTAATGGCAGAGGGAACCTACGAGCAGTACTTC. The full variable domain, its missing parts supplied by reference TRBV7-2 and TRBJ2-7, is GAGVSQSPSNKVTEKGKDVELRCDPISGHTALYWYRQSLGQGLEFLIYFQGNSAPDKSGLPSDRFSAERTGGSVSTLTIQRTQQEDSAVYLCASSLMAEGTYEQYFGPGTRLTVT.

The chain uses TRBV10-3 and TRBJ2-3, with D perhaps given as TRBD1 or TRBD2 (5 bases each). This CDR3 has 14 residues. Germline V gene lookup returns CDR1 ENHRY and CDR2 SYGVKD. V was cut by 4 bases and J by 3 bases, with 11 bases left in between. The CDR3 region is CAISVSGRTDTQYF. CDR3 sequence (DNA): TGTGCCATCAGTGTATCAGGGAGAACAGATACGCAGTATTTT.

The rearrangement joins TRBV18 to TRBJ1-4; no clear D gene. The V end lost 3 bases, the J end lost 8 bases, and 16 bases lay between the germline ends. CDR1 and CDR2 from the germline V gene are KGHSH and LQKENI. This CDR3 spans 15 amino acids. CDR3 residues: CASSPSVAGSEKLFF. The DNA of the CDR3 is TGTGCCAGCTCACCTTCGGTAGCGGGGAGCGAAAAACTGTTTTTT.

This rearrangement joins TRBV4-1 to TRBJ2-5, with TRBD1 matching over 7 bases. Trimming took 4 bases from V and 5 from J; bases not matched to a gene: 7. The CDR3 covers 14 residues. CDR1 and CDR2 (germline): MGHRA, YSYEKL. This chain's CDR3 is CASSLTGDRETQYF. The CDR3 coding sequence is TGCGCCAGCAGCCTAACAGGGGACCGGGAGACCCAGTACTTC.

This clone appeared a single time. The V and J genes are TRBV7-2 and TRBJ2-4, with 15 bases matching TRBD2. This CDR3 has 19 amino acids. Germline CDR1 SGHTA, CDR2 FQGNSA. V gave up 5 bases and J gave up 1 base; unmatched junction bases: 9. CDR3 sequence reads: CASSQLSGTSGGAKNIQYF. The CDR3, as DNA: TGTGCCAGCAGCCAGCTTAGTGGGACTAGCGGGGGGGCCAAAAACATTCAGTACTTC. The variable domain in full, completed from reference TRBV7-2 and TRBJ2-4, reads GAGVSQSPSNKVTEKGKDVELRCDPISGHTALYWYRQSLGQGLEFLIYFQGNSAPDKSGLPSDRFSAERTGGSVSTLTIQRTQQEDSAVYLCASSQLSGTSGGAKNIQYFGAGTRLSVL.

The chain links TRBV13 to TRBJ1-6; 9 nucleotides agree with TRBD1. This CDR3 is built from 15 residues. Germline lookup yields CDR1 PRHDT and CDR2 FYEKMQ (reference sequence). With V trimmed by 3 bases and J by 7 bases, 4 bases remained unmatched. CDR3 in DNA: TGTGCCAGCAGCTTGGGGGACAGGGCGAATTCACCCCTCCACTTT. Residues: CASSLGDRANSPLHF.

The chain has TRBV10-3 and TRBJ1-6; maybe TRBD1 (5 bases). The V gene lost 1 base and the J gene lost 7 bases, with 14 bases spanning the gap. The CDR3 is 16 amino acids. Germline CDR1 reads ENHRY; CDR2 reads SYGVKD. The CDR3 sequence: CAISEFQGGYNSPLHF. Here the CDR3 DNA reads TGTGCCATCAGTGAGTTCCAGGGCGGCTACAATTCACCCCTCCACTTT.

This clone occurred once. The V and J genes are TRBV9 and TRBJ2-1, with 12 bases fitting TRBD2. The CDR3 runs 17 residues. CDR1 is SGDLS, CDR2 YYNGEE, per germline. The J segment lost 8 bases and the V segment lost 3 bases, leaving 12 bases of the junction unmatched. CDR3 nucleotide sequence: TGTGCCAGCAGCGCCCGAGAGGGGGCTAGCGGGGGGGATGAGCAGTTCTTC. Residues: CASSAREGASGGDEQFF.

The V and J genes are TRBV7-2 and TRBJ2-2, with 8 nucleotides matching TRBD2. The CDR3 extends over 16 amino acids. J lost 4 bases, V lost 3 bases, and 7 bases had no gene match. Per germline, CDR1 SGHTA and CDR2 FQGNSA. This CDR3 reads CASSFIVAGFTGELFF. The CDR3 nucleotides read TGTGCCAGCAGCTTTATAGTAGCGGGATTCACCGGGGAGCTGTTTTTT.

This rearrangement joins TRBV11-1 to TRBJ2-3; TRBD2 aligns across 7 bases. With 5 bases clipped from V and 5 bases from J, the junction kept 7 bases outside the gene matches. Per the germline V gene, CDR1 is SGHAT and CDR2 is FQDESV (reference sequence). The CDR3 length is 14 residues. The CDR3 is CASSRTPGGDTQYF. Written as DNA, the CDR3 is TGTGCCAGCAGCCGGACACCGGGGGGAGATACGCAGTATTTT.

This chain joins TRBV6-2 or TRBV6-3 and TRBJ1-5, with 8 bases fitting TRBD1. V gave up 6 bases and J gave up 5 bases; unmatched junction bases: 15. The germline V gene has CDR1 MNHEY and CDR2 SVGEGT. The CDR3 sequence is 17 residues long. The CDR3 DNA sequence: TGTGCCAGCAGCCCCGTTGGACAGGGTGGGAAATATCAGCCCCAGCATTTT. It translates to CASSPVGQGGKYQPQHF.

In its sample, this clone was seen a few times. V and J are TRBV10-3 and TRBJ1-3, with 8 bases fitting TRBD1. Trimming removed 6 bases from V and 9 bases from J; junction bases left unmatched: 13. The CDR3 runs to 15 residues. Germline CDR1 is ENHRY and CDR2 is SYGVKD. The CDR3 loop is CAIRLGTGTLSTIYF. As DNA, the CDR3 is TGTGCCATCAGGCTGGGGACAGGCACTCTGAGCACCATATATTTT.

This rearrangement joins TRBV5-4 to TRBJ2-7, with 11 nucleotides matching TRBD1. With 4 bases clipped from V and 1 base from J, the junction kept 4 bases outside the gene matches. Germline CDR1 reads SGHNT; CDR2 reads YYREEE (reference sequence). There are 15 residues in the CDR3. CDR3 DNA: TGTGCCAGCAGCCGCGGGACAGGGGGTTCCTACGAGCAGTACTTC. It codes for CASSRGTGGSYEQYF.

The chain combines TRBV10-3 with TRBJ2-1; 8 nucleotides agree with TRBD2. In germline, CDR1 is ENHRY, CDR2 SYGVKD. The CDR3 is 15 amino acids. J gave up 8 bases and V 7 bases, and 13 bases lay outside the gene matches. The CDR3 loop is CAITKGAGGWDEQFF. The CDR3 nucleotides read TGTGCCATCACCAAGGGTGCGGGGGGCTGGGATGAGCAGTTCTTC.

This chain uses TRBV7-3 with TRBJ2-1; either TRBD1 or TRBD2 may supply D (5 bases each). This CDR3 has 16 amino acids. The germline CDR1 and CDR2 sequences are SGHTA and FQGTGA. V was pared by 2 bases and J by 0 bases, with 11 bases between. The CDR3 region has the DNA TGTGCCAGCAGCTTAGGGACGGAAAGCTCCTACAATGAGCAGTTCTTC. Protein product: CASSLGTESSYNEQFF. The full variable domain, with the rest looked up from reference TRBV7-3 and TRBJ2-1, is GAGVSQTPSNKVTEKGKYVELRCDPISGHTALYWYRQSLGQGPEFLIYFQGTGAADDSGLPNDRFFAVRPEGSVSTLKIQRTERGDSAVYLCASSLGTESSYNEQFFGPGTRLTVL.

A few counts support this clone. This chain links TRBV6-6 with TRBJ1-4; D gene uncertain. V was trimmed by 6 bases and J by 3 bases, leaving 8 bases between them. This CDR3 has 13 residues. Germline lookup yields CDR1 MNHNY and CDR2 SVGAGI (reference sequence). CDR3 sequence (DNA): TGTGCCAGCAGCCCACCTCCTAATGAAAAACTGTTTTTT. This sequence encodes CASSPPPNEKLFF.

The CDR3 DNA is TGTGCCAGCAGCAAAGAAGGATCAGAGAGGGGGCCTGCTCGCTATAATTCACCCCTCCACTTT. Translation: CASSKEGSERGPARYNSPLHF. V gene TRBV21-1 combines with J gene TRBJ1-6; the tabulated D call, TRBD1, remains unverified against the DNA. TRBV21-1 constitutes a pseudogene. This CDR3 is built from 21 residues.

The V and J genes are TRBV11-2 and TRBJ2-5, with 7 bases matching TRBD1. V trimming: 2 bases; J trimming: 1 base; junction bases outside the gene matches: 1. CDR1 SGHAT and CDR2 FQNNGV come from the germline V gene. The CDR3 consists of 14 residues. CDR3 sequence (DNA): TGTGCCAGCAGCTTAAGACAGGGCCAAGAGACCCAGTACTTC. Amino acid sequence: CASSLRQGQETQYF. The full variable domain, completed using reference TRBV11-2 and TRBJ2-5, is EAGVAQSPRYKIIEKRQSVAFWCNPISGHATLYWYQQILGQGPKLLIQFQNNGVVDDSQLPKDRFSAERLKGVDSTLKIQPAKLEDSAVYLCASSLRQGQETQYFGPGTRLLVL.

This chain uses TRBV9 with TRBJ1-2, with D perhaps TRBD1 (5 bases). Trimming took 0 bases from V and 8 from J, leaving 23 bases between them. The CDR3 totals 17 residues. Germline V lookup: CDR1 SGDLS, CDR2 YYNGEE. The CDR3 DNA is TGTGCCAGCAGCGTAGCAAGCTGGCCGAGGACAAGTCAGGGCTACACCTTC. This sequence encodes CASSVASWPRTSQGYTF.

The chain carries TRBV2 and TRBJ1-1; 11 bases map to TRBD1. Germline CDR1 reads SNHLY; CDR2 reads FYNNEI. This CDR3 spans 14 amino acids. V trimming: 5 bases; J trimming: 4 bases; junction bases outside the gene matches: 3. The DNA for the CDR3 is TGTGCCAGCAGTCCCGGGACAGGGGGCACTGAAGCTTTCTTT. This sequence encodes CASSPGTGGTEAFF. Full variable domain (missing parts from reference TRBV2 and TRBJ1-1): EPEVTQTPSHQVTQMGQEVILRCVPISNHLYFYWYRQILGQKVEFLVSFYNNEISEKSEIFDDQFSVERPDGSNFTLKIRSTKLEDSAMYFCASSPGTGGTEAFFGQGTRLTVV.

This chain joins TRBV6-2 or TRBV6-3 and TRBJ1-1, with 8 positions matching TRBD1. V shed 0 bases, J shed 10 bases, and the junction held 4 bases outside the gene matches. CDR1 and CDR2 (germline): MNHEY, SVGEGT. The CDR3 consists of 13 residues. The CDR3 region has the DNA TGTGCCAGCAGTTACTCGAACAGGGGGAGAGCTTTCTTT. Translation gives CASSYSNRGRAFF.

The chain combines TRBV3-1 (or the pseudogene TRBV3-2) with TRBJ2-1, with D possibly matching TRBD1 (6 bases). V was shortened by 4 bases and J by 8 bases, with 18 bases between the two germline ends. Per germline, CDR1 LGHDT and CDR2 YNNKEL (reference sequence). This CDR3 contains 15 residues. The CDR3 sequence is CASSRTGTPGDEQFF. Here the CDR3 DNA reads TGTGCCAGCAGCCGTACCGGGACCCCAGGGGATGAGCAGTTCTTC.

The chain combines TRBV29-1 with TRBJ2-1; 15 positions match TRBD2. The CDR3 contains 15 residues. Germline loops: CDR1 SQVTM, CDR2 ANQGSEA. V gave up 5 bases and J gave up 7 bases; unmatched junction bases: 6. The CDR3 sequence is CSVQGLAGGSNEQFF. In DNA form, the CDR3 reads TGCAGCGTTCAAGGACTAGCGGGGGGGTCTAATGAGCAGTTCTTC.

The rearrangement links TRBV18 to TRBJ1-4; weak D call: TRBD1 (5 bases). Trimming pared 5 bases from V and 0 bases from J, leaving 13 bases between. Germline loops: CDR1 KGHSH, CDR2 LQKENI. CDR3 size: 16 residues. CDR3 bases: TGTGCCAGCTCATCCCGACAGAGTGCAACTAATGAAAAACTGTTTTTT. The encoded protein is CASSSRQSATNEKLFF.

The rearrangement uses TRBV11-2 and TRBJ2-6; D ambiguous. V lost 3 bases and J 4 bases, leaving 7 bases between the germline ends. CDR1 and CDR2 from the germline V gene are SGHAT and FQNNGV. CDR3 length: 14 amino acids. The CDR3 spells CASSLGSGANVLTF. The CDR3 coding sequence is TGTGCCAGCAGCTTGGGATCAGGGGCCAACGTCCTGACTTTC.